One sample yielded the 28 T cell receptor beta chains listed below, sequenced in a study of blood T cell repertoires in COVID-19. The method was immunoSEQ multiplex PCR; TCRdb's version includes in-frame clones alone and lacks a portion of them. The sample holds almost 80,000 clones; about four fifths are singletons and the top ten take 36%. The material sequenced was peripheral blood. Source of these receptors: a woman in her 70s with acute or convalescent COVID-19.

The chain is built from TRBV7-8 and TRBJ2-1, with 14 bases matching TRBD2. The CDR3 has 18 amino acids. CDR1 and CDR2 from the germline V gene are SGHVS and FQNEAQ. V lost 5 bases and J lost 4; bases outside the gene matches: 10. The CDR3 nucleotides read TGTGCCAGCAGCCTGTACCGGACTAGCGGGAGGCGTTACAATGAGCAGTTCTTC. This codes for CASSLYRTSGRRYNEQFF. Full variable domain (missing parts from reference TRBV7-8 and TRBJ2-1): GAGVSQSPRYKVAKRGQDVALRCDPISGHVSLFWYQQALGQGPEFLTYFQNEAQLDKSGLPSDRFFAERPEGSVSTLKIQRTQQEDSAVYLCASSLYRTSGRRYNEQFFGPGTRLTVL.

This clone has a single count. V usage is TRBV5-8 and J usage is TRBJ1-1; D call uncertain. Trimming cost V 1 base and J 1 base, with 5 bases left between them. The CDR3 sequence is 13 residues long. Germline assignment: CDR1 SGHTS and CDR2 YDEGEE. The CDR3: CASSLSKNTEAFF. CDR3 sequence (DNA): TGTGCCAGCAGCTTGTCTAAGAACACTGAAGCTTTCTTT. Based on the CDR3 plus reference TRBV5-8 and TRBJ1-1, the full variable domain is EAGVTQSPTHLIKTRGQQATLRCSPISGHTSVYWYQQALGLGLQFLLWYDEGEERNRGNFPPRFSGRQFPNYSSELNVNALELEDSALYLCASSLSKNTEAFFGQGTRLTVV.

The gene calls are TRBV29-1 and TRBJ2-1; D is uncertain. The CDR3 contains 14 residues. From germline, CDR1 is SQVTM and CDR2 ANQGSEA. Trimming pared 7 bases from V and 0 bases from J, leaving 13 bases between. CDR3 region: CSGGIVFSYNEQFF. The CDR3, as DNA: TGCAGCGGGGGAATAGTGTTCTCCTACAATGAGCAGTTCTTC.

This clone was recorded once. The V and J genes are TRBV6-5 and TRBJ1-1; the D gene is possibly TRBD1 (5 bases). Germline V gene sequence: CDR1 MNHEY, CDR2 SVGAGI. V shed 6 bases and J shed 8 bases, with 19 bases lying between them. The CDR3 is 14 residues long. The CDR3 sequence is CASRSGGSKGEAFF. Here the CDR3 DNA reads TGTGCCAGCAGATCTGGGGGGAGTAAAGGGGAAGCTTTCTTT.

The chain is built from TRBV19 and TRBJ2-2; 7 bases line up with TRBD2. The junction had 5 bases not matched to a gene; V was cut back by 4 bases and J by 0 bases. Germline V gene sequence: CDR1 LNHDA, CDR2 SQIVND (reference sequence). The CDR3 spans 16 residues. In DNA, the CDR3 is TGTGCCAGTAGTAAGACAGCGGGGACGAACACCGGGGAGCTGTTTTTT. Translation gives CASSKTAGTNTGELFF. Combining the CDR3 with reference TRBV19 and TRBJ2-2 gives the whole variable domain DGGITQSPKYLFRKEGQNVTLSCEQNLNHDAMYWYRQDPGQGLRLIYYSQIVNDFQKGDIAEGYSVSREKKESFPLTVTSAQKNPTAFYLCASSKTAGTNTGELFFGEGSRLTVL.

This clone was recorded once. V usage is TRBV27 and J usage is TRBJ1-6, with 9 positions matching TRBD1. CDR1 and CDR2 from the germline V gene are MNHEY and SMNVEV (reference sequence). With V trimmed by 5 bases and J by 9 bases, 20 bases remained unmatched. CDR3 length equals 19 residues. The CDR3 is CASSPPPGTGLAVSSPLHF. CDR3 nucleotide sequence: TGTGCCAGCAGTCCCCCCCCCGGGACAGGGCTTGCCGTTTCTTCACCCCTCCACTTT.

The gene calls are TRBV6-5 and TRBJ2-5; the D gene is possibly TRBD1 (5 bases). Trimming stripped 8 bases from V and 2 bases from J, with 18 bases between. Germline V gene sequence: CDR1 MNHEY, CDR2 SVGAGI. The CDR3 has 15 residues. The CDR3 reads CASAGSIGAQETQYF. The CDR3 DNA reads TGTGCCAGCGCAGGGTCTATTGGGGCACAAGAGACCCAGTACTTC.

DNA of the CDR3: TGTGCCAGCAAGGGGAGGGGGTACACCGGGGAGCTGTTTTTT. It codes for CASKGRGYTGELFF. The chain recombines TRBV6-5 with TRBJ2-2; a possible D gene is TRBD2 (7 bases). Looked up from germline, CDR1 is MNHEY and CDR2 is SVGAGI. The CDR3 consists of 14 residues. The germline V and J ends were trimmed by 7 bases and 3 bases, with 12 bases remaining between them.

V and J are TRBV4-1 and TRBJ2-7; D is undetermined. The length of the CDR3 is 17 residues. V gave up 1 base and J gave up 1 base, with 17 bases separating them. Germline V lookup: CDR1 MGHRA, CDR2 YSYEKL. The CDR3 reads CASSQVKAYTESYEQYF. Written as DNA, the CDR3 is TGCGCCAGCAGCCAAGTGAAGGCCTACACAGAGTCCTACGAGCAGTACTTC.

This clone is a singleton in its sample. The rearrangement links TRBV19 to TRBJ2-2; TRBD1 matches 8 bases. The CDR3 contains 14 residues. Trimming removed 7 bases from V and 6 bases from J; junction bases left unmatched: 7. The germline gives CDR1 LNHDA, CDR2 SQIVND (reference sequence). CDR3 sequence reads: CASTKTGVPGELFF. In nucleotides, the CDR3 is TGTGCCAGTACTAAGACAGGGGTTCCCGGGGAGCTGTTTTTT.

V usage is TRBV27 and J usage is TRBJ1-2, with D possibly matching TRBD1 (5 bases). CDR3 length: 16 residues. Trimming cost V 3 bases and J 1 base, with 15 bases left between them. CDR1 MNHEY and CDR2 SMNVEV come from the germline V gene (reference sequence). The CDR3 loop is CASSFIGSGVNYGYTF. For the CDR3, the DNA is TGTGCCAGCAGTTTTATCGGTTCGGGGGTTAACTATGGCTACACCTTC.

For the CDR3, the DNA is TGTGCCACCAGTGTCCGGGGGGACAGCAATCAGCCCCAGCATTTT. Its translation: CATSVRGDSNQPQHF. V is TRBV24-1 and J is TRBJ1-5; the D gene is possibly TRBD1 (5 bases). From germline, CDR1 is KGHDR and CDR2 SFDVKD. The length of the CDR3 is 15 residues. The V end was cut by 5 bases, the J end by 1 base, with 11 bases between.

The chain is built from TRBV6-5 and TRBJ1-2; no definite D call. Germline values: CDR1 MNHEY, CDR2 SVGAGI. Between the trimmed V and J ends, which lost 10 bases and 2 bases, there was a span of 17 bases. The CDR3 is made up of 14 amino acids. The CDR3 region is CATLSTPPNYGYTF. The CDR3 DNA is TGTGCCACGCTATCGACTCCACCGAACTATGGCTACACCTTC.

The chain uses TRBV13 and TRBJ2-7; tentatively, D is TRBD2 (5 bases). The V end was cut by 9 bases, the J end by 0 bases, with 12 bases between. Germline values: CDR1 PRHDT, CDR2 FYEKMQ (reference sequence). CDR3 length: 13 amino acids. For the CDR3, the DNA is TGTGCCAGTCGGGATCCAAACTCCTACGAGCAGTACTTC. Its translation is CASRDPNSYEQYF.

The V and J genes are TRBV27 and TRBJ2-3; 7 positions agree with TRBD1. The CDR3 covers 17 residues. Germline V gives CDR1 MNHEY, CDR2 SMNVEV (reference sequence). V trimming: 4 bases; J trimming: 5 bases; junction bases outside the gene matches: 15. In DNA form, the CDR3 reads TGTGCCAGCAGTTCCCACCAGACAGGGTCGAGGAAAGATACGCAGTATTTT. This gives the protein CASSSHQTGSRKDTQYF.

As for this clone: Other DNA sequences of this sample code for an identical CDR3. The chain is built from TRBV19 and TRBJ2-7; TRBD1 aligns across 8 bases. The junction had 4 bases not matched to a gene; V was cut back by 6 bases and J by 3 bases. Germline V gene data show CDR1 as LNHDA and CDR2 as SQIVND (reference sequence). The CDR3 runs to 13 residues. The CDR3 reads CASSPGGNYEQYF. The CDR3 DNA reads as TGTGCCAGTAGCCCAGGGGGCAACTACGAGCAGTACTTC.

This rearrangement joins TRBV5-1 to TRBJ2-3, with 16 bases lining up with TRBD2. The CDR3 length is 18 residues. Germline CDR1 reads SGHRS; CDR2 reads YFSETQ. The trim removed 4 bases at V and 0 bases at J, leaving 5 bases unmatched. Here the CDR3 reads CASSPGLAGGPSTDTQYF. The CDR3 DNA reads TGCGCCAGCAGCCCGGGACTAGCGGGAGGGCCGAGCACAGATACGCAGTATTTT.

The chain has TRBV30 and TRBJ1-3; TRBD1 agrees at 7 bases. After removal of 3 bases from V and 4 bases from J, the junction contained 6 bases not matched to a gene. CDR1 and CDR2 from the germline V gene are GTSNPN and SVGIG (reference sequence). This CDR3 is 14 amino acids long. CDR3 region: CAWRGTGVGNTIYF. DNA for the CDR3: TGTGCCTGGAGGGGAACAGGGGTCGGAAACACCATATATTTT.

The chain combines TRBV7-2 with TRBJ2-7; D is possibly TRBD2 (6 bases). CDR3 length: 14 residues. Trimming shortened V by 4 bases and J by 2 bases, and 12 bases separated the two germline ends. Germline CDR1 and CDR2: SGHTA and FQGNSA. The CDR3 nucleotides read TGTGCCAGCAGCTGGGCCGGGGAGGCCTACGAGCAGTACTTC. It yields the protein CASSWAGEAYEQYF.

V usage is TRBV6-4 and J usage is TRBJ1-1; 10 bases line up with TRBD1. This CDR3 is 16 amino acids long. Per the germline V gene, CDR1 is MRHNA and CDR2 is SNTAGT. V was pared by 6 bases and J by 0 bases, with 7 bases of the junction left unmatched. CDR3 region: CASRGQGLMMNTEAFF. CDR3 DNA sequence: TGTGCCAGCAGGGGACAGGGGCTTATGATGAACACTGAAGCTTTCTTT.

This clone came up a few times. The J gene is TRBJ2-5, the V gene TRBV2; a weak D match, TRBD1 (6 bases). Per the germline V gene, CDR1 is SNHLY and CDR2 is FYNNEI. Trimming stripped 3 bases from V and 5 bases from J, with 7 bases between. The CDR3 consists of 12 residues. CDR3 nucleotides: TGTGCCAGCAGTGAGAGGGGGGAGACCCAGTACTTC. This codes for CASSERGETQYF.

This clone was observed a handful of times. The rearrangement uses TRBV4-1 and TRBJ1-5; D not certain. V shed 1 base and J shed 7 bases, with 17 bases lying between them. This CDR3 has 16 amino acids. CDR1 and CDR2 from the germline V gene are MGHRA and YSYEKL. CDR3 bases: TGCGCCAGCAGCCAAGGGTATCAGGAGGCCACCCAGCCCCAGCATTTT. Translated: CASSQGYQEATQPQHF.

This clone has just a few counts. This chain joins TRBV10-2 and TRBJ2-2; no definite D call. Germline loops: CDR1 WSHSY, CDR2 SAAADI. The length of the CDR3 is 12 residues. Trimming stripped 6 bases from V and 2 bases from J, with 4 bases between. CDR3 bases: TGCGCCAGCAGGAGAAACACCGGGGAGCTGTTTTTT. Protein: CASRRNTGELFF.

The chain carries TRBV6-1 and TRBJ2-7, with D possibly matching TRBD2 (6 bases). The germline gives CDR1 MNHNS, CDR2 SASEGT. The ends were cut back, 3 bases at V and 4 bases at J, with 10 bases in the middle. The CDR3 loop spans 13 amino acids. CDR3 sequence: CASSDRREYEQYF. The CDR3 bases are TGTGCCAGCAGTGATAGGAGGGAATACGAGCAGTACTTC.

This clone was seen a few times. J is TRBJ2-7 and V is TRBV18; D is undetermined. Trimming left V 2 bases short and J 4 bases short, with 9 bases between. CDR1 KGHSH and CDR2 LQKENI come from the germline V gene. The CDR3 consists of 13 residues. In DNA, the CDR3 is TGTGCCAGCTCACCAACCGACGGGTACGAGCAGTACTTC. It yields the protein CASSPTDGYEQYF. The full variable domain, its missing parts supplied by reference TRBV18 and TRBJ2-7, is NAGVMQNPRHLVRRRGQEARLRCSPMKGHSHVYWYRQLPEEGLKFMVYLQKENIIDESGMPKERFSAEFPKEGPSILRIQQVVRGDSAAYFCASSPTDGYEQYFGPGTRLTVT.

The chain has TRBV7-3 and TRBJ2-1; possible D gene TRBD1, 8 bases. The CDR3 totals 15 residues. Trimming cost V 2 bases and J 7 bases, with 15 bases left between them. Germline V gives CDR1 SGHTA, CDR2 FQGTGA. The CDR3 reads CASSLGQGGVNEQFF. The CDR3 coding sequence is TGTGCCAGCAGCTTAGGACAGGGAGGGGTGAATGAGCAGTTCTTC.

The chain uses TRBV27 and TRBJ1-6; the D gene is possibly TRBD1 (6 bases). V gave up 6 bases and J gave up 1 base, with 10 bases separating them. The CDR3 has 15 amino acids. Germline-derived CDR1 and CDR2 are MNHEY and SMNVEV (reference sequence). The DNA for the CDR3 is TGTGCCAGCAGCAGCAGGGGTTCCTATAATTCACCCCTCCACTTT. It translates to CASSSRGSYNSPLHF.

This clone was seen only a few times. This chain uses TRBV19 with TRBJ1-5; D ambiguous. The germline V gene has CDR1 LNHDA and CDR2 SQIVND (reference sequence). This CDR3 contains 14 residues. The V end lost 9 bases, the J end lost 4 bases, and 16 bases lay between the germline ends. CDR3 in DNA: TGTGCCAGCTCCCCGGGGTTTGATAATCAGCCCCAGCATTTT. Translating it yields CASSPGFDNQPQHF.